The subject of this entry is one T cell receptor beta chain. The antigen is unknown. The data belong to a study of shared clonotypes between healthy human individuals. Across several immunoSEQ plates, the genomic DNA of each subset was split evenly. TCRdb's table, derived via immunoSEQ multiplex PCR, lists solely in-frame clones and lacks some. This sample has over 850,000 clones; around 78% occur once, and the top ten carry more than 0.5%. The V end lost 6 bases, the J end lost 0 bases, and 11 bases lay between the germline ends. The CDR3 covers 14 residues. The germline V gene encodes CDR1 LNHDA and CDR2 SQIVND (reference sequence). Donors comprised only Caucasian adults living in Nashville, Tennessee. Overall study findings and caveats: Shared clonotypes: roughly 4.7% naive CD4, under 4% naive CD8, roughly 2.4% memory CD4, about 0.4% memory CD8. An effect of sequencing depth on clonotype sharing among donors was expected.

The receptor was isolated from a man aged 18 to 29 in good health. Some clones in this sample may be carry-over from other donors' samples. Sequenced input: memory CD4+ T cells from PBMCs. As to subset: CD45RA-negative fraction. The chain links TRBV19 to TRBJ1-1; D might be TRBD1 (5 bases). CDR3: CASRSAGLNTEAFF. CDR3 DNA: TGTGCCAGTAGATCTGCAGGGCTGAACACTGAAGCTTTCTTT.